Sequencing of this T cell receptor beta chain was carried out in a study of Tregs in tolerant kidney transplant recipients. Generated by immunoSEQ multiplex PCR, the TCRdb table keeps only in-frame clones and is missing some. Of 95,000 to 120,000 clones in the sample, 90% were seen once. Thawed PBMCs were FACS-sorted into unstimulated CD4+CD25+CD127- regulatory T cells, CD4+CD25- non-regulatory cells, CD4 and CD8 cells. Germline V gene lookup returns CDR1 SGHNT and CDR2 YYREEE (reference sequence). The CDR3 totals 15 residues. With 0 bases removed from V and 2 bases from J, the gap between germline ends came to 12 bases.

The rearrangement uses TRBV5-4 and TRBJ2-7; possible D gene TRBD2, 5 bases. The source is a human donor who received a combined kidney and bone marrow transplant. The sequences come from CD4+ T cells from blood, collected before the transplant. DNA of the CDR3: TGTGCCAGCAGCTTGGCCGGGGTTGGGGCCTACGAGCAGTACTTC. Translated, it gives CASSLAGVGAYEQYF.